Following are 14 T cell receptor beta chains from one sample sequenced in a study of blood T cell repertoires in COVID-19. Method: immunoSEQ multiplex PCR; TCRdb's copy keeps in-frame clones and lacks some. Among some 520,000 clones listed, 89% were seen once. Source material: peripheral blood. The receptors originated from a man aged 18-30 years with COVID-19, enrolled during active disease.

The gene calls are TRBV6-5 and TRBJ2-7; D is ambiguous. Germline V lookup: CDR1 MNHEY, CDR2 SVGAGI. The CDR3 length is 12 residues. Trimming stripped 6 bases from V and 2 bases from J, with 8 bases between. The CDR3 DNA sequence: TGTGCCAGCAGCTCAGGTCCCTACGAGCAGTACTTC. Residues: CASSSGPYEQYF.

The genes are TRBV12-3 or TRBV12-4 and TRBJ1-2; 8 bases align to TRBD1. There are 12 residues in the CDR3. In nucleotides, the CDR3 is TGTGCGGCAGGGGGCCTAGAGTATGGCTACACCTTC. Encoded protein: CAAGGLEYGYTF.

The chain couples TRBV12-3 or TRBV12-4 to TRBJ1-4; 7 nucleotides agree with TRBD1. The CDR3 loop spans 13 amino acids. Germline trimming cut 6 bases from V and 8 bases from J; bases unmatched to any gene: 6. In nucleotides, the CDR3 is TGTGCCAGCAGCTCGACAGGGTGGGAAAAACTGTTTTTT. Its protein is CASSSTGWEKLFF.

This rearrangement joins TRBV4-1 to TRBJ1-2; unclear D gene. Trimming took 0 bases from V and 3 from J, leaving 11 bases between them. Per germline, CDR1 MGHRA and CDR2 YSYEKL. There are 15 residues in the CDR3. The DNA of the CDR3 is TGCGCCAGCAGCCAAGACCCCCGCCGGGACTATGGCTACACCTTC. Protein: CASSQDPRRDYGYTF.

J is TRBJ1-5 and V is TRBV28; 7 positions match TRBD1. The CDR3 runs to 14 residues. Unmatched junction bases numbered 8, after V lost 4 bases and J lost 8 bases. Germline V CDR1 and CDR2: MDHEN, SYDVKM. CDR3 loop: CASSSLTGPEPQHF. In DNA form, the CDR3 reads TGTGCCAGCAGTTCATTGACAGGGCCGGAGCCCCAGCATTTT. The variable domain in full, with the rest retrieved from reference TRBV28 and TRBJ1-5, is DVKVTQSSRYLVKRTGEKVFLECVQDMDHENMFWYRQDPGLGLRLIYFSYDVKMKEKGDIPEGYSVSREKKERFSLILESASTNQTSMYLCASSSLTGPEPQHFGDGTRLSIL.

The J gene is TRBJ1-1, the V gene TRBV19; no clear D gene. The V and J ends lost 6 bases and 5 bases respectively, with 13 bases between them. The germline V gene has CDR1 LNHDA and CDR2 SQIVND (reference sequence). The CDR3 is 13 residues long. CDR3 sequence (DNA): TGTGCCAGTAGCCCTCCCCTACTGACTGAAGCTTTCTTT. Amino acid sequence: CASSPPLLTEAFF. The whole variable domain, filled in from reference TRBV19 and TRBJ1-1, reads DGGITQSPKYLFRKEGQNVTLSCEQNLNHDAMYWYRQDPGQGLRLIYYSQIVNDFQKGDIAEGYSVSREKKESFPLTVTSAQKNPTAFYLCASSPPLLTEAFFGQGTRLTVV.

CDR3 coding DNA: TGCAGCGTTGAAGATGGTGGGCTAGCGGGGGGGATCTCCTACAATGAGCAGTTCTTC. It specifies CSVEDGGLAGGISYNEQFF. This chain uses TRBV29-1 with TRBJ2-1; 12 bases are a match to TRBD2. The trim removed 0 bases at V and 0 bases at J, leaving 9 bases unmatched. This CDR3 spans 19 amino acids. CDR1 is SQVTM and CDR2 is ANQGSEA in the germline V gene.

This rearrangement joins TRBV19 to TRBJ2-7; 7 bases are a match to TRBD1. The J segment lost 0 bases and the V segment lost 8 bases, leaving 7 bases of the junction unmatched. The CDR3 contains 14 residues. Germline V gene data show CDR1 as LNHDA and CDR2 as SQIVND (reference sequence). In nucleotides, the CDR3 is TGTGCCAGTGCCCTGACAGGGAACTCCTACGAGCAGTACTTC. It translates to CASALTGNSYEQYF.

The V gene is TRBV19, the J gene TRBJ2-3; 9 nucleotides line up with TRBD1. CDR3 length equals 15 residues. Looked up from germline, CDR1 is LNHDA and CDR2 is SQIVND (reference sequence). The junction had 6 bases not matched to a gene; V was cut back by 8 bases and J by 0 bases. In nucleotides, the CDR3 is TGTGCCAGTTGGGACAGGGCACTGAGCACAGATACGCAGTATTTT. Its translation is CASWDRALSTDTQYF. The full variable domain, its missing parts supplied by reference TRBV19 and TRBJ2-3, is DGGITQSPKYLFRKEGQNVTLSCEQNLNHDAMYWYRQDPGQGLRLIYYSQIVNDFQKGDIAEGYSVSREKKESFPLTVTSAQKNPTAFYLCASWDRALSTDTQYFGPGTRLTVL.

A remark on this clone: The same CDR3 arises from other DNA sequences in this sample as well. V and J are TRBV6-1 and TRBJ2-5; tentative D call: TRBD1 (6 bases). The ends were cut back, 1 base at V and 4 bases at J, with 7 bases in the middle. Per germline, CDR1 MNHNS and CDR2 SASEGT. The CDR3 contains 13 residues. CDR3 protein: CASSEDRVETQYF. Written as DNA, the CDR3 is TGTGCCAGCAGTGAAGACAGGGTAGAGACCCAGTACTTC.

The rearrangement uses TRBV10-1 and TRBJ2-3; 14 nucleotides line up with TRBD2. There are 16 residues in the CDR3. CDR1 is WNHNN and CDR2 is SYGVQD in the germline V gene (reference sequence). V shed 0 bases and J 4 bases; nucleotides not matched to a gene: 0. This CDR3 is CASSESTSGGADTQYF. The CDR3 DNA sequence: TGCGCCAGCAGTGAGTCGACTAGCGGGGGGGCAGATACGCAGTATTTT.

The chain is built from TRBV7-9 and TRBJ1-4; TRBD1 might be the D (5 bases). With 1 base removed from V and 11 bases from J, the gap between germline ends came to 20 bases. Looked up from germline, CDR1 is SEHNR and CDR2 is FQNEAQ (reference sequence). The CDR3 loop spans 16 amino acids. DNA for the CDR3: TGTGCCAGCAGCTTAGTTTTAGGGGCGACTAGTTGGAAACTGTTTTTT. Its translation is CASSLVLGATSWKLFF.

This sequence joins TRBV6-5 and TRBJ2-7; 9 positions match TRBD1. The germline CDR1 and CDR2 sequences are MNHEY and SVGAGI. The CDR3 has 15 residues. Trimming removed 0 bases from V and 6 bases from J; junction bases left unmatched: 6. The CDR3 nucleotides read TGTGCCAGCAGTTACTCGAGACGGACAGGGGTCGAGCAGTACTTC. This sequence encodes CASSYSRRTGVEQYF.

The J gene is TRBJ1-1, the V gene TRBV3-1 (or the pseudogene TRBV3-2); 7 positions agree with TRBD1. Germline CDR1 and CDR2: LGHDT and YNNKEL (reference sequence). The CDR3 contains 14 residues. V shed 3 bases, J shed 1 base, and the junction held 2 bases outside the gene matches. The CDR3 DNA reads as TGTGCCAGCAGCCAGGCAGGGGGGAACACTGAAGCTTTCTTT. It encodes CASSQAGGNTEAFF.